What follows are 22 T cell receptor beta chains derived from one specimen sequenced in a study of T cell responses to AZD1222 COVID-19 vaccine. TCRdb keeps only in-frame clones here, not all; method: immunoSEQ multiplex PCR. The table has 110,000 to 150,000 clones, approximately 85% seen once. The input for sequencing was peripheral blood, taken on day 0 of AZD1222 vaccination. The receptors were sampled from an adult in good health.

The chain is built from TRBV6-6 and TRBJ2-3; 9 nucleotides agree with TRBD1. The CDR3 extends over 14 amino acids. Germline assignment: CDR1 MNHNY and CDR2 SVGAGI (reference sequence). Trimming took 6 bases from V and 3 from J; bases not matched to a gene: 4. CDR3 protein: CASRGGTGTDTQYF. CDR3 sequence (DNA): TGTGCCAGCAGAGGAGGGACAGGGACAGATACGCAGTATTTT.

This chain links TRBV24-1 with TRBJ2-5; the match to TRBD1 covers 8 bases. V dropped 5 bases and J dropped 4; count of bases not matched to a gene: 5. CDR1 is KGHDR and CDR2 is SFDVKD in the germline V gene. The CDR3 extends over 14 amino acids. The CDR3 DNA follows: TGTGCCACCAGTGGCCCGACAGGGGTAGAGACCCAGTACTTC. As protein: CATSGPTGVETQYF.

This chain joins TRBV6-4 and TRBJ1-2; tentatively, D is TRBD1 (5 bases). This CDR3 has 12 residues. CDR1 MRHNA and CDR2 SNTAGT come from the germline V gene. Trimming left V 2 bases short and J 9 bases short, with 10 bases between. CDR3 nucleotides: TGTGCCAGCAGTGACGGGGGTTCCAGCTACACCTTC. Translation: CASSDGGSSYTF.

A single count supports this clone. V is TRBV6-5 and J is TRBJ1-5; D is uncertain. Germline V CDR1 and CDR2: MNHEY, SVGAGI. This CDR3 has 15 amino acids. Trimming took off 5 bases at V and 0 bases at J, with 11 bases between the two ends. The CDR3 bases are TGTGCCAGCAGTAGAATGGCAGCTAGCAATCAGCCCCAGCATTTT. It yields the protein CASSRMAASNQPQHF.

The CDR3 spells CASSPQGVNTEAFF. The CDR3 nucleotides are TGTGCCAGCAGCCCCCAGGGGGTGAACACTGAAGCTTTCTTT. The genes are TRBV7-9 and TRBJ1-1; 7 bases fit TRBD1. The trim removed 5 bases at V and 0 bases at J, leaving 3 bases unmatched. This CDR3 contains 14 residues. Germline CDR1 SEHNR, CDR2 FQNEAQ (reference sequence).

The chain uses TRBV4-1 and TRBJ1-5, with TRBD1 matching over 11 bases. The CDR3 is made up of 16 amino acids. J gave up 6 bases and V 2 bases, and 6 bases lay outside the gene matches. CDR1 and CDR2 (germline): MGHRA, YSYEKL. The DNA of the CDR3 is TGCGCCAGCAGCCAACCTGGACAGGGGGCCGGTCAGCCCCAGCATTTT. This translates into CASSQPGQGAGQPQHF.

This clone was detected only a few times. J is TRBJ1-1 and V is TRBV19, with a possible D match to TRBD1 (5 bases). Per germline, CDR1 LNHDA and CDR2 SQIVND (reference sequence). The CDR3 runs to 13 residues. Trimming removed 4 bases from V and 7 bases from J, with 13 bases in between. As DNA, the CDR3 is TGTGCCAGTAGTACCCAGACAGCGATTGAAGCTTTCTTT. Translating gives CASSTQTAIEAFF.

The chain recombines TRBV3-1 (or the pseudogene TRBV3-2) with TRBJ1-2; maybe TRBD1 (5 bases). The CDR3 extends over 14 amino acids. The germline V gene encodes CDR1 LGHDT and CDR2 YNNKEL (reference sequence). V was shortened by 3 bases and J by 5 bases, with 13 bases between the two germline ends. CDR3 region: CASSQGDREYGYTF. CDR3 sequence (DNA): TGTGCCAGCAGCCAGGGCGACAGAGAATATGGCTACACCTTC.

The rearrangement links TRBV18 to TRBJ1-1; D is unclear. V lost 5 bases to trimming and J lost 1 base, with 11 bases between them. The CDR3 has 14 residues. Per germline, CDR1 KGHSH and CDR2 LQKENI. The CDR3 DNA follows: TGTGCCAGCTCAGGTCTTGAGGGGAACACTGAAGCTTTCTTT. Translation: CASSGLEGNTEAFF.

The chain combines TRBV19 with TRBJ1-5, with 8 bases identical to TRBD1. With 8 bases clipped from V and 4 bases from J, the junction kept 7 bases outside the gene matches. This CDR3 region has 14 residues. Germline CDR1 and CDR2: LNHDA and SQIVND (reference sequence). CDR3 bases: TGTGCCAGTCAGGGACAGGAAATAAATCAGCCCCAGCATTTT. Translated, it gives CASQGQEINQPQHF. The variable domain in full, with the rest retrieved from reference TRBV19 and TRBJ1-5, is DGGITQSPKYLFRKEGQNVTLSCEQNLNHDAMYWYRQDPGQGLRLIYYSQIVNDFQKGDIAEGYSVSREKKESFPLTVTSAQKNPTAFYLCASQGQEINQPQHFGDGTRLSIL.

The V and J genes are TRBV18 and TRBJ2-1, with D maybe TRBD1 (5 bases). CDR1 is KGHSH, CDR2 LQKENI, per germline. Trimming left V 2 bases short and J 3 bases short, with 8 bases between. The CDR3 loop spans 14 amino acids. This chain's CDR3 is CASSPGQGYNEQFF. The CDR3 region has the DNA TGTGCCAGCTCACCAGGACAAGGCTACAATGAGCAGTTCTTC.

The chain is built from TRBV6-5 and TRBJ1-2; D is ambiguous. In germline, CDR1 is MNHEY, CDR2 SVGAGI. V lost 5 bases and J 8 bases, leaving 18 bases between the germline ends. The CDR3 is 14 residues long. This CDR3 is CASSIRKEIGGYTF. The CDR3 bases are TGTGCCAGCAGTATCCGGAAGGAGATTGGGGGCTACACCTTC.

The J gene is TRBJ1-2, the V gene TRBV3-1 (or the pseudogene TRBV3-2); the D is unclear. Germline CDR1 is LGHDT and CDR2 is YNNKEL (reference sequence). The V end was cut by 0 bases, the J end by 2 bases, with 7 bases between. This CDR3 is built from 14 residues. CDR3 loop: CASSQDNGNYGYTF. CDR3 DNA sequence: TGTGCCAGCAGCCAAGATAACGGCAACTATGGCTACACCTTC.

Comments on this clone: Other nucleotide sequences from this sample produce the same CDR3. V is TRBV28 and J is TRBJ1-5; 8 positions agree with TRBD1. J lost 2 bases, V lost 6 bases, and 6 bases had no gene match. The germline V gene has CDR1 MDHEN and CDR2 SYDVKM. The CDR3 length is 15 residues. The CDR3 bases are TGTGCCAGCAGCACAGGGGGTAAGGGCAATCAGCCCCAGCATTTT. It translates to CASSTGGKGNQPQHF.

V and J are TRBV18 and TRBJ1-2, with D unclear. Trimming stripped 2 bases from V and 8 bases from J, with 9 bases between. Germline CDR1 KGHSH, CDR2 LQKENI. There are 12 residues in the CDR3. CDR3 sequence (DNA): TGTGCCAGCTCACCAGGGCCGGACGGCTACACCTTC. Protein: CASSPGPDGYTF.

This chain joins TRBV5-1 and TRBJ1-1; 8 bases match TRBD1. V shed 4 bases and J 5 bases; nucleotides not matched to a gene: 7. CDR3 size: 14 residues. CDR1 is SGHRS, CDR2 YFSETQ, per germline. CDR3 nucleotide sequence: TGCGCCAGCAGCCTGACAGGGGAAATAACTGAAGCTTTCTTT. This encodes CASSLTGEITEAFF. Using reference TRBV5-1 and TRBJ1-1 for the parts outside the CDR3, the full variable domain is KAGVTQTPRYLIKTRGQQVTLSCSPISGHRSVSWYQQTPGQGLQFLFEYFSETQRNKGNFPGRFSGRQFSNSRSEMNVSTLELGDSALYLCASSLTGEITEAFFGQGTRLTVV.

V usage is TRBV6-2 or TRBV6-3 and J usage is TRBJ1-2; D possibly corresponds to TRBD1 (6 bases). This CDR3 is 14 amino acids long. V lost 0 bases, J lost 5 bases, and 10 bases lay in between. The germline gives CDR1 MNHEY, CDR2 SVGEGT. CDR3 amino acids: CASSYSKGQYGYTF. The DNA of the CDR3 is TGTGCCAGCAGTTACTCGAAAGGACAGTATGGCTACACCTTC.

The chain is built from TRBV7-2 and TRBJ2-1, with 10 bases lining up with TRBD2. J was trimmed by 7 bases and V by 6 bases; bases with no gene match: 3. The CDR3 totals 13 residues. Germline V CDR1 and CDR2: SGHTA, FQGNSA. CDR3 in DNA: TGTGCCAGCAGATGGACTAGCGGAAATGAGCAGTTCTTC. Its protein product is CASRWTSGNEQFF.

The genes are TRBV21-1 and TRBJ2-3; TRBD1, the table's D call, lacks a check against the DNA. TRBV21-1 is listed as a pseudogene. The length of the CDR3 is 14 residues. The CDR3 sequence is CASIRDRLTDTQYF. DNA of the CDR3: TGTGCCAGCATCAGGGACAGACTCACAGATACGCAGTATTTT.

The V and J genes are TRBV19 and TRBJ1-1, with TRBD1 matching 8 bases. Germline-derived CDR1 and CDR2 are LNHDA and SQIVND (reference sequence). CDR3 length equals 13 residues. V trimming: 9 bases; J trimming: 2 bases; junction bases outside the gene matches: 5. The CDR3 DNA reads as TGTGCCAGCACAACAGGGGGTAACACTGAAGCTTTCTTT. It yields the protein CASTTGGNTEAFF.

The gene calls are TRBV15 and TRBJ2-2; D is undetermined. The ends were cut back, 3 bases at V and 6 bases at J, with 23 bases in the middle. Germline V gene sequence: CDR1 LNHNV, CDR2 YYDKDF (reference sequence). CDR3 size: 18 residues. Here the CDR3 DNA reads TGTGCCACCAGCAGTCTAGGCATGGTCCGCGAAATCCCCGGGGAGCTGTTTTTT. It encodes CATSSLGMVREIPGELFF.

V and J are TRBV2 and TRBJ2-2; the D gene is possibly TRBD2 (6 bases). Germline V lookup: CDR1 SNHLY, CDR2 FYNNEI. This CDR3 spans 14 amino acids. V was pared by 5 bases and J by 1 base, with 8 bases between. CDR3 DNA sequence: TGTGCCAGCAGTTTGGGACTGAACACCGGGGAGCTGTTTTTT. This encodes CASSLGLNTGELFF.